The entry below gives a single T cell receptor (beta chain) sequence along with its context. Its matching antigen is unknown. Caucasian individuals from Russia who were healthy and aged 6 to 90 acted as donors. Through a sample-barcoded 5' primer and a J-beta primer mix, a second PCR was run for about 6 to 11 cycles. Each cDNA molecule, via a template-switch adaptor with 12 random nucleotides, was tagged. MiXCR was run by TCRdb on the 5' RACE reads, yielding one entry per CDR3 protein. The profile covers roughly 1,800,000 distinct CDR3 sequences, with around half appearing a single time and 2.1% taken by the ten largest. These data are taken from a study of blood T cells in healthy people across ages. Whole-study results and caveats: As age increased, TCR beta diversity per million T cells fell in a roughly linear fashion. It was not possible, with unsorted PBMCs, to conclusively compare naive and antigen-experienced cells.

This TCR came from a woman between 40 and 50 years old in good health. Sample: blood.

The CDR3 DNA is TGTGCCAGTAATTCGGAACTAGGACGCACAGATACGCAGTATTTT. This encodes CASNSELGRTDTQYF. The chain is built from TRBV6-1 and TRBJ2-3, with D perhaps matching TRBD2 (5 bases). There are 15 residues in the CDR3. V was pared by 9 bases and J by 1 base, with 17 bases between. Per germline, CDR1 MNHNS and CDR2 SASEGT.